This T cell receptor beta chain was sequenced during a study of PD-1 blockade in classical Hodgkin lymphoma (dated by TCRdb to 2018 to 2021). A note on the overall study: Nivolumab dosing was 3 mg/kg intravenously every 2 weeks, continuing until either disease progression or unacceptable toxicity. To define a peripheral blood immune signature of response to PD-1 blockade in classical Hodgkin lymphoma, the study combined TCR beta sequencing with CyTOF. The investigation overall reported the following: Baseline TCR diversity was reported as lower in newly diagnosed patients than in healthy donors, and lower still in relapsed/refractory patients. Among trial patients, those achieving complete response had baseline diversity similar to that of newly diagnosed patients, while diversity was significantly lower in partial responders and progressors. A significant rise by C4D1 was seen in CD4+ but not CD8+ TCR diversity (p=0.0027 vs p=0.16), with the rise being most apparent in complete responders (p=0.02). The study was limited to a single clinical trial cohort, and causes of repertoire differences, possibly disease activity or prior therapy, remained undefined. Diversity was lower in patients who began nivolumab less than 1 year after ASCT, so these patients were left out of later analyses to avoid confounding by immune reconstitution.

CDR1 and CDR2, per the germline V gene, are MDHEN and SYDVKM. V and J lose 7 bases and 0 bases, and a span of 15 bases separates them. Reading from cysteine to phenylalanine, the CDR3 counts 16 amino acids. Of the read, only the CDR3 DNA is kept; its 48 bases are in frame from base 1. Comments on this clone: Its cognate antigen has yet to be identified. No base-level quality is on record; no much larger clone is a single base apart.

The time point label, as the study defines it: cycle 4 day 1 (C4D1), after less than seven weeks of nivolumab. Relapse after autologous stem cell transplantation had occurred in all trial patients, and cohorts A, B and C were distinguished by prior brentuximab vedotin exposure. The trial cohort comprised fewer than 65 patients with relapsed/refractory classical Hodgkin lymphoma whose best overall responses were complete response, partial response or progressive disease. In the multi-cohort phase II CheckMate 205 trial, trial patients received single-agent nivolumab. An independent review committee assessed best overall response using the 2007 International Working Group response criteria. Trial PBMCs were obtained immediately prior to nivolumab initiation (C1D1) and on therapy at cycle 2 day 1 and cycle 4 day 1. After peripheral blood was drawn into 8 mL Vacutainer Cell Preparation Tubes, PBMCs were isolated by centrifugation and then cryopreserved.

The Qiagen DNeasy kit was used to extract genomic DNA both from unsorted PBMCs and from the negatively selected CD4+ and CD8+ fractions. Using primers that anneal to V and J segments, immunoSEQ multiplex PCR amplified the TCR beta CDR3 regions. A synthetic immune receptor repertoire was used to minimize amplification bias, and remaining bias was computationally removed after sequencing. Regarding the original processing steps: Custom Python scripts were used to quantify repertoire diversity as the Shannon entropy index. Unsorted, CD4+ and CD8+ repertoires were examined separately, except in combined analyses, for which CD4+ and CD8+ sequences were merged in silico. Clonal expansion was defined as at least a 2-fold frequency increase after treatment relative to C1D1, with a pseudocount of 0.5 for undetected baseline clones. Singleton clones were defined as clones with 0 or 1 copy at C1D1, and non-singleton clones were defined as clones with 2 or more copies. By matching protein sequences in sorted samples from the same patient, clones expanded in unsorted samples were annotated as CD4+, CD8+ or unknown. Wilcoxon tests on paired samples were used to test changes in diversity from C1D1 to C4D1. TCRdb took over this immuneACCESS table, retaining in-frame rearrangements with V and J assigned. Such tables are incomplete; in checked studies, under half of the missing clones stem from an unresolved V gene, and the remainder is unexplained. The V and J calls and the clone size are those of that table, but D and trimming were determined from the DNA. The sample includes around 60,000 clones, with about 85% observed a single time. The ten largest clones represent roughly 8.1% of the sample.

The chain is made from TRBV28 and TRBJ2-2; no D gene can be assigned with confidence. The sample consisted of peripheral blood mononuclear cells (PBMCs), taken before the fourth cycle of nivolumab. This sequence was found in a human donor with classical Hodgkin lymphoma. The DNA is as follows: TGTGCCAGCACGAGTCCCGACAATTCGAACACCGGGGAGCTGTTTTTT. This gives the protein CASTSPDNSNTGELFF.